The 13 T cell receptor beta chains below come from one sample, sequenced in a study of T cell responses to AZD1222 COVID-19 vaccine. Here immunoSEQ multiplex PCR was the method, and the copy in TCRdb shows in-frame clones only, minus some. The profile shows about 83,000 clones, roughly 86% of them singletons. The specimen was peripheral blood, collected on day 0 of AZD1222 vaccination. These receptors originate from an adult in good health.

The J gene is TRBJ2-3, the V gene TRBV10-1; 7 positions match TRBD2. CDR3 length: 14 amino acids. Trimming at V came to 3 bases and at J to 4 bases, leaving 4 bases not matched to a gene. CDR1 is WNHNN and CDR2 is SYGVQD in the germline V gene (reference sequence). The CDR3 loop reads CASSDRLAADTQYF. The CDR3 nucleotides read TGCGCCAGCAGTGATAGACTAGCAGCAGATACGCAGTATTTT.

This clone showed up just once. The rearrangement joins TRBV7-9 to TRBJ2-2; 7 positions agree with TRBD1. CDR1 and CDR2 from the germline V gene are SEHNR and FQNEAQ (reference sequence). This CDR3 comprises 14 residues. Trimming cost V 3 bases and J 5 bases; bases outside gene matches: 3. CDR3 sequence reads: CASSFTTGTGELFF. CDR3 bases: TGTGCCAGCAGCTTTACGACAGGGACCGGGGAGCTGTTTTTT.

The rearrangement links TRBV3-1 (or the pseudogene TRBV3-2) to TRBJ1-2; D gene ambiguous. CDR3 size: 14 residues. Trimming took 0 bases from V and 8 from J, leaving 13 bases between them. Germline-derived CDR1 and CDR2 are LGHDT and YNNKEL (reference sequence). The CDR3 DNA reads as TGTGCCAGCAGCCAAGATTTTGAGGGTCGGGGCTACACCTTC. It translates to CASSQDFEGRGYTF.

The chain combines TRBV11-3 with TRBJ2-5; D remains unclear. This CDR3 comprises 15 residues. Trimming took off 3 bases at V and 5 bases at J, with 16 bases between the two ends. In germline, CDR1 is SGHNT, CDR2 YENEEA. The CDR3 here is CASSFVVGAVETQYF. The CDR3 DNA follows: TGTGCCAGCAGCTTCGTCGTGGGCGCCGTGGAGACCCAGTACTTC.

The rearrangement joins TRBV18 to TRBJ1-4, with D unclear. Germline assignment: CDR1 KGHSH and CDR2 LQKENI. V gave up 5 bases and J gave up 3 bases, with 13 bases separating them. CDR3 length: 15 amino acids. CDR3 loop: CASSMMGRPNEKLFF. DNA for the CDR3: TGTGCCAGCTCAATGATGGGCAGACCTAATGAAAAACTGTTTTTT.

The sample holds a few counts of this clone. The chain recombines TRBV7-8 with TRBJ2-2, with 10 bases aligning to TRBD2. Germline V lookup: CDR1 SGHVS, CDR2 FQNEAQ. CDR3 length equals 18 residues. V lost 2 bases to trimming and J lost 0 bases; unmatched junction nucleotides: 6. In DNA, the CDR3 is TGTGCCAGCAGCTTAAGGCTAGCGGGGGCTACGAACACCGGGGAGCTGTTTTTT. It specifies CASSLRLAGATNTGELFF.

This rearrangement joins TRBV12-3 or TRBV12-4 to TRBJ2-7; maybe TRBD1 (5 bases). The CDR3 runs to 13 residues. Trimming cost V 6 bases and J 6 bases, with 15 bases left between them. CDR3: CASRVSTDFEQYF. The DNA of the CDR3 is TGTGCCAGCAGGGTCTCGACAGATTTCGAGCAGTACTTC.

This clone was detected only once. CDR3 bases: TGTGCCAGCAGCTCCCGCCGGGGAGGGTCCGGCTACACCTTC. It yields the protein CASSSRRGGSGYTF. The genes are TRBV11-2 and TRBJ1-2; D remains unclear. The V end was cut by 4 bases, the J end by 8 bases, with 17 bases between. From germline, CDR1 is SGHAT and CDR2 FQNNGV. The CDR3 is made up of 14 amino acids. Full variable domain (outside the CDR3, taken from reference TRBV11-2 and TRBJ1-2): EAGVAQSPRYKIIEKRQSVAFWCNPISGHATLYWYQQILGQGPKLLIQFQNNGVVDDSQLPKDRFSAERLKGVDSTLKIQPAKLEDSAVYLCASSSRRGGSGYTFGSGTRLTVV.

The V and J genes are TRBV7-9 and TRBJ1-1; D may be TRBD1 (6 bases). The germline V gene encodes CDR1 SEHNR and CDR2 FQNEAQ (reference sequence). V was cut by 4 bases and J by 1 base, with 19 bases left in between. This CDR3 region has 17 residues. CDR3 protein: CASSSLFRGAGNTEAFF. The CDR3 region has the DNA TGTGCCAGCAGCTCATTATTCCGGGGGGCAGGGAACACTGAAGCTTTCTTT.

V gene TRBV7-2 combines with J gene TRBJ2-7, with 7 bases aligning to TRBD1. V gave up 5 bases and J gave up 1 base; unmatched junction bases: 5. Germline V gene data show CDR1 as SGHTA and CDR2 as FQGNSA. This CDR3 is 14 amino acids long. DNA for the CDR3: TGTGCCAGCAGCCCGGGACAGACATCCTACGAGCAGTACTTC. The encoded protein is CASSPGQTSYEQYF.

This clone was seen only once. The chain couples TRBV19 to TRBJ2-1, with 8 bases that match TRBD1. Germline loops: CDR1 LNHDA, CDR2 SQIVND (reference sequence). J lost 7 bases, V lost 5 bases, and 13 bases had no gene match. This CDR3 region has 16 residues. The CDR3 region has the DNA TGTGCCAGTAGTGCGCGAAGGACAGGGTTTAAGAATGAGCAGTTCTTC. It yields the protein CASSARRTGFKNEQFF.

V usage is TRBV3-1 (or the pseudogene TRBV3-2) and J usage is TRBJ2-3, with D possibly TRBD1 on 6 matching bases. V lost 0 bases and J 1 base, leaving 11 bases between the germline ends. Germline assignment: CDR1 LGHDT and CDR2 YNNKEL (reference sequence). The CDR3 is made up of 16 amino acids. The CDR3 here is CASSQDLAGGTDTQYF. CDR3 DNA: TGTGCCAGCAGCCAAGATCTTGCAGGGGGCACAGATACGCAGTATTTT.

The chain carries TRBV5-5 and TRBJ2-5; D possibly corresponds to TRBD2 (5 bases). Trimming took 0 bases from V and 6 from J, leaving 18 bases between them. Germline V lookup: CDR1 SGHKS, CDR2 YYEKEE (reference sequence). CDR3 length equals 16 residues. This CDR3 is CASSLGADLSGKTQYF. CDR3 DNA sequence: TGTGCCAGCAGCTTGGGGGCGGACCTGAGCGGAAAGACCCAGTACTTC.